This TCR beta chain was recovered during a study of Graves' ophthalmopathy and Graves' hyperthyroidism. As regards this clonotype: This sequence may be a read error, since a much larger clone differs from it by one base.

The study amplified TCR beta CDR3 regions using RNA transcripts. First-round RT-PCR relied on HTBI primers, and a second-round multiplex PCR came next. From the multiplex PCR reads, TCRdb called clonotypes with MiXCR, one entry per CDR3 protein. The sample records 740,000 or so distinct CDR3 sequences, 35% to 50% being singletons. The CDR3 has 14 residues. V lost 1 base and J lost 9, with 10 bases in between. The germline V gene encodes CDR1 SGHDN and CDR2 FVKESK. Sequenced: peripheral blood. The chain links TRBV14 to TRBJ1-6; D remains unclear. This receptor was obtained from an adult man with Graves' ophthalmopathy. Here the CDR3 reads CASSQARGFSPLHF. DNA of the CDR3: TGTGCCAGCAGCCAAGCACGGGGTTTTTCACCCCTCCACTTT. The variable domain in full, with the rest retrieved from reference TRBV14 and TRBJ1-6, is EAGVTQFPSHSVIEKGQTVTLRCDPISGHDNLYWYRRVMGKEIKFLLHFVKESKQDESGMPNNRFLAERTGGTYSTLKVQPAELEDSGVYFCASSQARGFSPLHFGNGTRLTVT.